This T cell receptor (beta chain) was captured by sequencing in a study of T cells in Graves' hyperthyroidism and ophthalmopathy. The CDR3 sequence is 13 residues long. Germline V gives CDR1 SGHRS, CDR2 YFSETQ. Trimming left V 6 bases short and J 6 bases short, with 16 bases between. Ten or more counts support this clonotype. Patients between 18 and 65 years old had hyperthyroidism, newly diagnosed and lasting under 2 months. Not enrolled were patients with uncontrolled infection, other autoimmune disease, pregnancy or lactation. RNA transcripts served as the template for amplifying TCR beta CDR3 regions. Carried out on the TCR CDR3, a first-round RT-PCR used the HTBI primer set. TCRdb itself ran the multiplex PCR reads through MiXCR, one entry per CDR3 protein. The sample has 500,000 to 750,000 distinct CDR3 sequences; about 45% are singletons.

The sample comprised peripheral blood or thyroid tissue (not recorded which). The V call is TRBV5-1, the J call TRBJ2-7; the D gene could be TRBD1 or TRBD2 (6 bases each). The sequence came from a woman in her late teens or twenties with Graves' hyperthyroidism. The CDR3 bases are TGCGCCAGCATGGAATGGGGGGCTCTCGAGCAGTACTTC. This codes for CASMEWGALEQYF. Variable domain in full (rest from reference TRBV5-1 and TRBJ2-7): KAGVTQTPRYLIKTRGQQVTLSCSPISGHRSVSWYQQTPGQGLQFLFEYFSETQRNKGNFPGRFSGRQFSNSRSEMNVSTLELGDSALYLCASMEWGALEQYFGPGTRLTVT.